These T cell receptor beta chains were read from a single sample in a study of brain T cells in children with intractable seizures. TCRdb keeps only in-frame clones here, not all; method: immunoSEQ multiplex PCR. Here the sample spans about 340,000 clones, nearly 95% being singletons. The sequenced sample was peripheral blood, obtained approximately 5 months after surgery. Receptors were obtained from a boy under two years old with tuberous sclerosis and intractable seizures. Both conserved end residues are part of each CDR3. A D gene is named only where the DNA matches it firmly.

d_gene | j_gene | v_gene | CDR3nt | CDR3aa
NA | TRBJ2-1 | TRBV23-1 | TGCGCCAGCGGGCGGTGCCTGGCGGTGGGTTCCTACAATGAGCAGTTCTTC | CASGRCLAVGSYNEQFF
NA | TRBJ1-2 | TRBV7-6 | TGTGCCAGCAGCCCCGGCGGCTTTCGTGGCGGCTACACCTTC | CASSPGGFRGGYTF
NA | TRBJ2-1 | TRBV11-1 | TGTGCCAGCAGCTTAGCGCTTCGAACTAAGGAGCAGTTCTTC | CASSLALRTKEQFF
NA | TRBJ2-7 | TRBV25-1 | TGTGCCAGCAGTGAAAACAAACATAGCTCCTACGAGCAGTACTTC | CASSENKHSSYEQYF
TRBD2 | TRBJ2-3 | TRBV30 | TGTGCCTGGAGTGTACCAATCGGGGGGACAGATACGCAGTATTTT | CAWSVPIGGTDTQYF
TRBD2 | TRBJ2-1 | TRBV6-5 | TGTGCCAGCACCGCCCTAGCGGGAGGTTGGGATGAGCAGTTCTTC | CASTALAGGWDEQFF
NA | TRBJ1-1 | TRBV5-4 | TGTGCCAGCAGCTTGGGGCAGGGGATGAACACTGAAGCTTTCTTT | CASSLGQGMNTEAFF
NA | TRBJ2-7 | TRBV2 | TGTGCCAGCATGGGTAGCTCCTACGAGCAGTACTTC | CASMGSSYEQYF
TRBD2 | TRBJ2-7 | TRBV24-1 | TGTGCCAGCGGGAGGGCAGGTTTCCCCCTAATCTACGAGCAGTACTTC | CASGRAGFPLIYEQYF
NA | TRBJ2-3 | TRBV4-2 | TGTGCCAGCAGCCAAGATAGCAGCAGATACACAGATACGCAGTATTTT | CASSQDSSRYTDTQYF
TRBD1 | TRBJ2-7 | TRBV6-6 | TGTGCCAGCAGTTACCTAGGACAGGATTTCGACGAGCAGTACTTC | CASSYLGQDFDEQYF
NA | TRBJ2-1 | TRBV4-1 | TGCGCCAGCAGCCTGGGGGCGGGGGACAATGAGCAGTTCTTC | CASSLGAGDNEQFF
NA | TRBJ2-2 | TRBV19 | TGTGCCAGTGCCCGAAGTTCCGGGGAGCTGTTTTTT | CASARSSGELFF
NA | TRBJ1-1 | TRBV29-1 | TGCAGCGTCCAACAGATTTACACTGAAGCTTTCTTT | CSVQQIYTEAFF